The T cell receptor (beta chain) under discussion was sequenced for a study of T cell changes during pregnancy in multiple sclerosis. CDR1 and CDR2 (germline): ENHRY, SYGVKD. The germline V and J ends were trimmed by 4 bases and 0 bases, with 13 bases remaining between them. The CDR3 contains 17 residues. The method was immunoSEQ multiplex PCR; TCRdb's version includes in-frame clones alone and lacks a portion of them. The sample contains fewer than 140,000 clones, about 89% of which appear only once. V and J are TRBV10-3 and TRBJ2-6, with TRBD1 as a possible D gene (6 bases). This sample comprised peripheral blood, obtained before pregnancy. This TCR was recovered from a female donor with multiple sclerosis, enrolled in a pregnancy study. This CDR3 reads CAISGVGQFSGANVLTF. As DNA, the CDR3 is TGTGCCATCAGTGGAGTAGGACAGTTCTCTGGGGCCAACGTCCTGACTTTC.